This note documents a single T cell receptor (beta chain) sequence. This clonotype was found a few times. Its antigen has not been determined. No base quality values were provided; no much bigger clone lies one nucleotide off. This entry comes from a study of identical twins (dated by TCRdb to the mid-2010s). For the wider study: TCR alpha and beta repertoires from monozygotic twins, unrelated adults of various ages and cord blood were deep-sequenced to test whether fetal clonotypes persist. Replicate twin experiments were performed at different times using different library preparation protocols to rule out contamination.

V is pruned by 4 bases and J by 2 bases, leaving 10 bases of the junction without a gene match. The CDR3 runs 17 amino acids, cysteine and phenylalanine included. Left in the record is the CDR3 DNA by itself, 51 bases read in frame from the first base. The germline V gene encodes CDR1 MNHNS and CDR2 SASEGT. The library relied on 5' RACE. Sequencing instrument: Illumina HiSeq 2000. Template switching introduced a universal primer binding site; the final cDNA contained a unique molecular identifier, enabling accurate counting of TCR cDNA molecules. Specific primers in the conserved constant-segment region were used to synthesize first-strand cDNA for TCR alpha and beta chains. To control for contamination, every cDNA library carried two barcodes: a SMART-Mk sample barcode plus Illumina barcodes. TruSeq adapter sequences, together with Illumina sample barcodes, were added in two successive PCR steps. The TCR alpha and beta cDNA libraries were sequenced on the Illumina HiSeq platform using custom primers. In the paper's pipeline: Raw reads were processed with MiGEC to extract unique molecular identifiers, and MiXCR was used to determine CDR3 positions. For each individual, recombination models were inferred using an EM algorithm with the repgenHMM and IGoR tools. Shared clonotype analysis was performed with the tcR package in R, normalizing sharing by the product of cloneset sizes. Out-of-frame nonproductive sequences were analyzed to study raw recombination free of thymic and clonal selection effects. Starting from the raw public reads, TCRdb applied fastp trimming at Q25, assembled clones with MiXCR and retained in-frame beta chains. Each CDR3 protein gets just one entry, which takes the most common genes and DNA from the rows behind it. The V and J calls shown here were made by TCRdb, not taken from the authors' results. Across this sample there are approximately 530,000 distinct CDR3 sequences, with around 20% seen only once. The top ten clones comprise about 0.48% of the sample.

Study-wide findings and limitations: Invariant T cells such as MAIT and iNKT could partly confound zero-insertion analyses, although diverse VJ usage argued against such confounding for most clonotypes. A weaker excess of twin sharing was found in beta out-of-frame sequences because the signal-to-noise ratio was lowered by fewer shared sequences. Fewer insertions were carried by abundant cord blood beta clonotypes, a similar but weaker trend appeared in young adult naive repertoires, and no such trend appeared in memory repertoires. Because the same donors could not be followed over many years, the conclusions relied on cross-sectional statistical analysis. Compared with coincidental sharing between unrelated individuals, out-of-frame TCR alpha sequences shared between twins had an excess of sequences with low generation probability. In monozygotic twins, recombination models systematically underestimated out-of-frame TCR alpha sharing, but the models matched the sharing seen between unrelated individuals.

Only healthy Caucasian donors were included. Three pairs of female monozygotic twins, all aged roughly 18 to 29 years, made up the twin cohort. Positive isolation kits from Invitrogen were used to isolate the CD4+ and CD8+ T cell populations. In addition, the sample was reused for a study of yellow fever vaccine responses in identical twins. The second source states: The authors reported that the T cell response to vaccination in identical twins appeared partly convergent and partly personalized. In identical twins, the study followed T cell clones that responded to the vaccine with precision.

Material: CD4+ T cells sorted from blood. The chain was built from TRBV6-1 and TRBJ2-2; a stretch of 7 junction bases matches TRBD2. The clonotype was recovered from a woman younger than 30 in good health. The CDR3 in this case is CASSGIPGTINTGELFF. The sequenced DNA is TGTGCCAGCAGTGGGATCCCCGGGACTATAAACACCGGGGAGCTGTTTTTT.